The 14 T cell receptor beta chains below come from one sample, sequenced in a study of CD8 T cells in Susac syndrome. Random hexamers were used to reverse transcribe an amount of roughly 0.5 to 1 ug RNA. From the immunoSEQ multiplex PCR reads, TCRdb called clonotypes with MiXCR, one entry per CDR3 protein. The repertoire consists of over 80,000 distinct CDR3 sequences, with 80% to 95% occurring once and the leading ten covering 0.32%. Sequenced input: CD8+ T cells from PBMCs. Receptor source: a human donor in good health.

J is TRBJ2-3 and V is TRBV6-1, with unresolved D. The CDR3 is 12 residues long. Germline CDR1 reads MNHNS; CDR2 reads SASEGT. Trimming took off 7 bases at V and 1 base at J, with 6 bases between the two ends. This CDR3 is CASKSGTDTQYF. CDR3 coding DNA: TGTGCCAGCAAGAGCGGCACAGATACGCAGTATTTT.

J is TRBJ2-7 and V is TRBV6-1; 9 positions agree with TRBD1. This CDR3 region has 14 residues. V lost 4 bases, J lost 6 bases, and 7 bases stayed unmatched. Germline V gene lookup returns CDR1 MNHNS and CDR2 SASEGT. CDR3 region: CASSVLTGGGEQYF. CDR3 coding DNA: TGTGCCAGCAGTGTACTTACAGGGGGCGGCGAGCAGTACTTC.

CDR3 residues: CASYTGTGGYEQYF. CDR3 DNA: TGCGCCAGCTACACCGGGACAGGGGGGTACGAGCAGTACTTC. The chain joins TRBV5-1 to TRBJ2-7, with 11 bases fitting TRBD1. This CDR3 is 14 amino acids long. In germline, CDR1 is SGHRS, CDR2 YFSETQ. With V trimmed by 7 bases and J by 4 bases, 7 bases remained unmatched.

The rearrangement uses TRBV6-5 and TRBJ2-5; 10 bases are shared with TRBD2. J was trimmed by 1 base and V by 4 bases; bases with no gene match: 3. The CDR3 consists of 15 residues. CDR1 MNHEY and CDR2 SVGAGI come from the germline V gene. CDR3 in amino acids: CASSSSGGSQETQYF. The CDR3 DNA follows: TGTGCCAGCAGTTCTAGCGGGGGTAGCCAAGAGACCCAGTACTTC.

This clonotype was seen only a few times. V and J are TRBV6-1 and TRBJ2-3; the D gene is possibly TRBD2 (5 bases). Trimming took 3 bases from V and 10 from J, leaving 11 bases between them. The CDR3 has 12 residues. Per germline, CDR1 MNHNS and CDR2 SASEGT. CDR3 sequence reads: CASSEDFPAQYF. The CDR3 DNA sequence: TGTGCCAGCAGTGAGGACTTCCCGGCGCAGTATTTT.

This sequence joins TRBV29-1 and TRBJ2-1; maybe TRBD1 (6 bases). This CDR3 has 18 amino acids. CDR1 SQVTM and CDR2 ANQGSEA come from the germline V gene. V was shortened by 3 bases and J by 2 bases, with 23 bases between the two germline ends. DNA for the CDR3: TGCAGCGTTGACGTGACAAACTCAGGGGTTGTGGCCTACAATGAGCAGTTCTTC. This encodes CSVDVTNSGVVAYNEQFF.

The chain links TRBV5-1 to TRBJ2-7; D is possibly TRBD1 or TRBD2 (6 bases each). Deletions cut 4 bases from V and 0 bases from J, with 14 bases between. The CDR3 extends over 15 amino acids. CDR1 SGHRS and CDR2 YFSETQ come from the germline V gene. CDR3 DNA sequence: TGCGCCAGCAGCCCGATAGGGGGGAGCTCCTACGAGCAGTACTTC. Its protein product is CASSPIGGSSYEQYF.

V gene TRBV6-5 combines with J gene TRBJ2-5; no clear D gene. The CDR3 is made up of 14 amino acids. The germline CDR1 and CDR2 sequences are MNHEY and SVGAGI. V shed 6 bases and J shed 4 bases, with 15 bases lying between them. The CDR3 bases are TGTGCCAGCAGCCCTAACCCGGGCAGAGAGACCCAGTACTTC. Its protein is CASSPNPGRETQYF.

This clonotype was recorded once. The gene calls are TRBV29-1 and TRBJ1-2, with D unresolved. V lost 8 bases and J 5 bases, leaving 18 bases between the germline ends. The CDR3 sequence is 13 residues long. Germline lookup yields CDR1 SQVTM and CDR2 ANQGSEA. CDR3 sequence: CSFLDGSSYGYTF. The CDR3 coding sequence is TGCAGCTTCCTGGACGGATCTTCGTATGGCTACACCTTC.

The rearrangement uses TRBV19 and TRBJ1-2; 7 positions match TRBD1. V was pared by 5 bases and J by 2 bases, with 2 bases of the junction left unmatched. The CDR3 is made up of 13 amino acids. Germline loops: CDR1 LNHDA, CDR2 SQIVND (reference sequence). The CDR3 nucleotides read TGTGCCAGTAGTGGGACAGAGAACTATGGCTACACCTTC. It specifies CASSGTENYGYTF.

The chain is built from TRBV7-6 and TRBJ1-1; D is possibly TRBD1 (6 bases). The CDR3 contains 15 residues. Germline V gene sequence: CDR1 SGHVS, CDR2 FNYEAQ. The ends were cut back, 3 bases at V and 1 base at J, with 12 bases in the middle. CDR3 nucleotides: TGTGCCAGCAGCTTTGCCGGGACACCGAACACTGAAGCTTTCTTT. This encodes CASSFAGTPNTEAFF.

CDR3: CASSGGGAYNEQFF. The CDR3 region has the DNA TGTGCCAGTAGTGGCGGGGGGGCCTACAATGAGCAGTTCTTC. V and J are TRBV19 and TRBJ2-1, with 9 bases fitting TRBD2. Germline CDR1 is LNHDA and CDR2 is SQIVND (reference sequence). The CDR3 sequence is 14 residues long. Losses at the gene ends were 5 bases for V and 2 bases for J; bases not matched to a gene: 1. The whole variable domain, remainder taken from reference TRBV19 and TRBJ2-1, is DGGITQSPKYLFRKEGQNVTLSCEQNLNHDAMYWYRQDPGQGLRLIYYSQIVNDFQKGDIAEGYSVSREKKESFPLTVTSAQKNPTAFYLCASSGGGAYNEQFFGPGTRLTVL.

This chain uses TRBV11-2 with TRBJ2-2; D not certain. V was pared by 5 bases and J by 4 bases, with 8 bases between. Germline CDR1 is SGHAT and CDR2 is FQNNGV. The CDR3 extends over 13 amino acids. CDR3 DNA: TGTGCCAGCAGCCATGTCATCACCGGGGAGCTGTTTTTT. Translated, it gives CASSHVITGELFF.

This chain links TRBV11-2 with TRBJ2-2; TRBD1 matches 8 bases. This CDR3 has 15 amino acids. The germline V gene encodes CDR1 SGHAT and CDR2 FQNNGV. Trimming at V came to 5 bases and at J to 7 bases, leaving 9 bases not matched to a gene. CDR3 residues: CASSPYGTGIGELFF. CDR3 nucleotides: TGTGCCAGCAGCCCATACGGGACAGGAATCGGGGAGCTGTTTTTT. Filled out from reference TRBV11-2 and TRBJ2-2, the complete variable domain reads EAGVAQSPRYKIIEKRQSVAFWCNPISGHATLYWYQQILGQGPKLLIQFQNNGVVDDSQLPKDRFSAERLKGVDSTLKIQPAKLEDSAVYLCASSPYGTGIGELFFGEGSRLTVL.